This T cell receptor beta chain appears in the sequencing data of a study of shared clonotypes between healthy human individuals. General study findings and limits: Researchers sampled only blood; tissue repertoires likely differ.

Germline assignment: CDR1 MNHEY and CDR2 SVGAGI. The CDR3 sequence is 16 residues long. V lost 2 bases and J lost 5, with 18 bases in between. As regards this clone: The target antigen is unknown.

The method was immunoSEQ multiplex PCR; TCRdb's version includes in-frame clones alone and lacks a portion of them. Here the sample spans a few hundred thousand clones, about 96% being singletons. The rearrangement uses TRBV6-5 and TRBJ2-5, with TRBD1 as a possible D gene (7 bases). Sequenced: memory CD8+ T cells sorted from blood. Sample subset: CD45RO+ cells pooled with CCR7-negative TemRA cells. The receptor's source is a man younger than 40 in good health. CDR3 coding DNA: TGTGCCAGCAGTTACCTTCGGGGGACAGTATTGGAGACCCAGTACTTC. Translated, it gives CASSYLRGTVLETQYF.